There are a few counts of the clone carrying this TCR beta chain. Its antigen remains unidentified. PCR was performed using 60 Vbeta and 13 Jbeta primers. The method was immunoSEQ multiplex PCR; TCRdb's version includes in-frame clones alone and lacks a portion of them. Among over 150,000 clones listed, 80% to 85% were seen once. All donors participated as healthy donors of bone marrow. This CDR3 is 14 amino acids long. Between the trimmed V and J ends, which lost 5 bases and 0 bases, there was a span of 11 bases. CDR1 and CDR2 (germline): MNHEY, SMNVEV (reference sequence). The sample is drawn from a study of cytomegalovirus exposure and HLA in healthy donors. Study findings and constraints: Among CMV-associated TCR beta chains, most appeared HLA-restricted in a later analysis. More clonal expansion characterized HLA-associated TCR beta chains than equally common others in a later analysis. In vitro testing confirmed a few CMV-associated chains as specific for CMV antigens.

Sequencing used PBMCs. The chain combines TRBV27 with TRBJ2-7, with TRBD1 as a possible D gene (6 bases). The clonotype was recovered from a male donor in good health and CMV-seronegative. CDR3 protein: CASSKQGNSYEQYF. For the CDR3, the DNA is TGTGCCAGCAGTAAACAGGGCAACTCCTACGAGCAGTACTTC.